This T cell receptor (beta chain) was found in a study of T cell changes during pregnancy in multiple sclerosis. The table came from immunoSEQ multiplex PCR; TCRdb's copy has only in-frame clones and leaves some out. In the table there are about 110,000 clones, about nine tenths of which are singletons. The CDR3 extends over 13 amino acids. The V gene's germline CDR1 is SGHNT and CDR2 YENEEA. J gave up 4 bases and V 4 bases, and 3 bases lay outside the gene matches. This rearrangement joins TRBV11-3 to TRBJ2-7, with 8 nucleotides matching TRBD1. The source was peripheral blood, collected in the third trimester of pregnancy. This sequence originates from a female donor in good health, enrolled as a control in a pregnancy study. The CDR3 coding sequence is TGTGCCAGCAGCTCCCGGGACAGGTACGAGCAGTACTTC. Translating gives CASSSRDRYEQYF.